Shown below are 15 T cell receptor beta chains from a single sample sequenced in a study of OX40 agonist ivuxolimab in advanced cancers. Profiled with immunoSEQ multiplex PCR; TCRdb holds only in-frame clones, not every one. This sample has over 10,000 clones, with roughly 84% found just once. The sequencing used CD4+ or CD8+ T cells sorted from blood, collected in a trial of the OX40 agonist ivuxolimab. These receptors were collected from an adult with an advanced solid tumor such as melanoma, head and neck, liver or kidney cancer.

The CDR3, as DNA: TGTGCCAGCAGCTCTTATTTGTCGGATACGCAGTATTTT. Protein sequence: CASSSYLSDTQYF. The chain uses TRBV11-2 and TRBJ2-3; no firm D call. This CDR3 comprises 13 residues. The ends were cut back, 4 bases at V and 6 bases at J, with 11 bases in the middle. Germline CDR1 is SGHAT and CDR2 is FQNNGV.

This chain connects TRBV27 to TRBJ2-1; D remains unclear. The CDR3 totals 16 residues. The ends were cut back, 0 bases at V and 4 bases at J, with 13 bases in the middle. Germline V CDR1 and CDR2: MNHEY, SMNVEV (reference sequence). CDR3: CASSLSPPSEYNEQFF. CDR3 DNA: TGTGCCAGCAGTTTATCCCCTCCTTCGGAATACAATGAGCAGTTCTTC.

This sequence joins TRBV15 and TRBJ1-2; a weak D match, TRBD1 (5 bases). Trimming cost V 6 bases and J 5 bases, with 13 bases left between them. CDR3 length equals 13 residues. The germline CDR1 and CDR2 sequences are LNHNV and YYDKDF (reference sequence). The CDR3, as DNA: TGTGCCACCAGGGCGCTGGGGGGGTATGGCTACACCTTC. As protein: CATRALGGYGYTF.

The chain employs TRBV7-9 and TRBJ1-2; weak D call: TRBD1 (6 bases). Per the germline V gene, CDR1 is SEHNR and CDR2 is FQNEAQ (reference sequence). The CDR3 loop spans 14 amino acids. V gave up 4 bases and J gave up 7 bases, with 16 bases separating them. As DNA, the CDR3 is TGTGCCAGCAGCTCGGGGGCGCGAGAAGTTGGCTACACCTTC. It is translated as CASSSGAREVGYTF.

The chain links TRBV27 to TRBJ2-7; perhaps TRBD1 as D (5 bases). The ends were cut back, 5 bases at V and 3 bases at J, with 11 bases in the middle. Germline values: CDR1 MNHEY, CDR2 SMNVEV (reference sequence). The CDR3 length is 13 residues. CDR3 coding DNA: TGTGCCAGCAGTCTGGGGCCGTACTACGAGCAGTACTTC. Protein: CASSLGPYYEQYF.

The chain combines TRBV28 with TRBJ2-7, with 10 bases identical to TRBD1. The V and J ends lost 5 bases and 10 bases, in that order; junction bases with no gene match: 14. This CDR3 comprises 15 residues. The germline gives CDR1 MDHEN, CDR2 SYDVKM. The CDR3 sequence: CASSTNPGTGDLQYF. CDR3 sequence (DNA): TGTGCCAGCAGTACCAACCCCGGGACAGGGGACCTCCAGTACTTC.

The J gene is TRBJ2-1, the V gene TRBV6-4, with 9 bases identical to TRBD2. V shed 8 bases, J shed 1 base, and the junction held 6 bases outside the gene matches. Germline V gene lookup returns CDR1 MRHNA and CDR2 SNTAGT. The CDR3 runs 15 residues. This CDR3 reads CASGEAGGSYNEQFF. In DNA form, the CDR3 reads TGTGCCAGCGGCGAAGCGGGAGGTTCCTACAATGAGCAGTTCTTC.

The gene calls are TRBV7-3 and TRBJ1-1; D unresolved. This CDR3 is built from 13 residues. V lost 0 bases, J lost 8 bases, and 10 bases lay in between. From germline, CDR1 is SGHTA and CDR2 FQGTGA. This chain's CDR3 is CASSLTFGVEAFF. The CDR3 DNA is TGTGCCAGCAGCTTAACGTTTGGGGTCGAAGCTTTCTTT. The full variable domain, in which reference TRBV7-3 and TRBJ1-1 provide the parts outside the CDR3, is GAGVSQTPSNKVTEKGKYVELRCDPISGHTALYWYRQSLGQGPEFLIYFQGTGAADDSGLPNDRFFAVRPEGSVSTLKIQRTERGDSAVYLCASSLTFGVEAFFGQGTRLTVV.

In its sample, this clone was seen a few times. The V and J genes are TRBV28 and TRBJ2-4; D possibly uses TRBD1 or TRBD2 (6 bases each). Germline V gives CDR1 MDHEN, CDR2 SYDVKM. The CDR3 runs 12 residues. The V end was cut by 10 bases, the J end by 13 bases, with 20 bases between. Here the CDR3 reads CATSLLRGPQYF. The CDR3 DNA is TGTGCCACCTCCTTGCTCCGGGGGCCCCAGTACTTC.

In DNA form, the CDR3 reads TGTGCTAGTGGTTCTCCAACGGGGGTCTATGGCTACACCTTC. Translation: CASGSPTGVYGYTF. The chain carries TRBV12-5 and TRBJ1-2, with D perhaps matching TRBD1 (5 bases). Per the germline V gene, CDR1 is LGHNT and CDR2 is FRNRAP. V lost 4 bases and J 4 bases, leaving 13 bases between the germline ends. This CDR3 is built from 14 residues.

This chain joins TRBV5-1 and TRBJ2-4; possibly TRBD2 for D (5 bases). Germline CDR1 is SGHRS and CDR2 is YFSETQ. This CDR3 is built from 14 residues. Deletions cut 0 bases from V and 3 bases from J, with 7 bases between. The CDR3 nucleotides are TGCGCCAGCAGCTTGGGTCGGGGCAAAAACATTCAGTACTTC. Translating it yields CASSLGRGKNIQYF.

V usage is TRBV27 and J usage is TRBJ1-5, with D possibly TRBD1 on 5 matching bases. CDR1 and CDR2 from the germline V gene are MNHEY and SMNVEV (reference sequence). This CDR3 contains 15 residues. Deletions cut 4 bases from V and 1 base from J, with 11 bases between. CDR3 loop: CASSSFSGSNQPQHF. DNA of the CDR3: TGTGCCAGCAGTTCCTTTTCAGGGAGCAATCAGCCCCAGCATTTT.

The rearrangement joins TRBV11-2 to TRBJ2-7; D unresolved. The germline V gene has CDR1 SGHAT and CDR2 FQNNGV. V lost 1 base and J lost 0, with 10 bases in between. The CDR3 covers 15 residues. The CDR3 sequence: CASSLGTGPSYEQYF. The CDR3 DNA follows: TGTGCCAGCAGCTTAGGAACGGGTCCCTCCTACGAGCAGTACTTC. Together with reference TRBV11-2 and TRBJ2-7, the CDR3 gives the full variable domain: EAGVAQSPRYKIIEKRQSVAFWCNPISGHATLYWYQQILGQGPKLLIQFQNNGVVDDSQLPKDRFSAERLKGVDSTLKIQPAKLEDSAVYLCASSLGTGPSYEQYFGPGTRLTVT.

V and J are TRBV28 and TRBJ1-1, with D possibly TRBD1 on 6 matching bases. The V end was cut by 3 bases, the J end by 0 bases, with 11 bases between. CDR3 size: 15 residues. The germline V gene encodes CDR1 MDHEN and CDR2 SYDVKM. Written as DNA, the CDR3 is TGTGCCAGCAGTTTGCTTGGGGGGCTGAACACTGAAGCTTTCTTT. This codes for CASSLLGGLNTEAFF. The full variable domain, its missing parts supplied by reference TRBV28 and TRBJ1-1, is DVKVTQSSRYLVKRTGEKVFLECVQDMDHENMFWYRQDPGLGLRLIYFSYDVKMKEKGDIPEGYSVSREKKERFSLILESASTNQTSMYLCASSLLGGLNTEAFFGQGTRLTVV.

V and J are TRBV27 and TRBJ2-1; perhaps TRBD1 as D (6 bases). The ends were cut back, 3 bases at V and 9 bases at J, with 15 bases in the middle. Per the germline V gene, CDR1 is MNHEY and CDR2 is SMNVEV (reference sequence). This CDR3 contains 14 residues. The CDR3 region has the DNA TGTGCCAGCAGTTTCTCAACAGGGTCGAGTGAGCAGTTCTTC. Amino acid sequence: CASSFSTGSSEQFF.